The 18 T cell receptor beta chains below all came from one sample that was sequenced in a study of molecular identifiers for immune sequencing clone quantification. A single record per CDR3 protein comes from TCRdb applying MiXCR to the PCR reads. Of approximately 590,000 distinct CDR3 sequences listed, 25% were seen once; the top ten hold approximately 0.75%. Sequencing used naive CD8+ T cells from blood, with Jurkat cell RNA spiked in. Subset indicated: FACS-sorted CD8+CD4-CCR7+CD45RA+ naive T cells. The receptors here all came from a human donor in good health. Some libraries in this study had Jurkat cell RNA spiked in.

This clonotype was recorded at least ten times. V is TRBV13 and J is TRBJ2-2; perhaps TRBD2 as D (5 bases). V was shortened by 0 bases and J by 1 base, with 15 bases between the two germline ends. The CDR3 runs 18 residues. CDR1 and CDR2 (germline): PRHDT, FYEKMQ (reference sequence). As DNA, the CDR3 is TGTGCCAGCAGCTTAGGCGCTGGAGCGGAGCTGAACACCGGGGAGCTGTTTTTT. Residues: CASSLGAGAELNTGELFF. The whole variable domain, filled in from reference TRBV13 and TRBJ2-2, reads AAGVIQSPRHLIKEKRETATLKCYPIPRHDTVYWYQQGPGQDPQFLISFYEKMQSDKGSIPDRFSAQQFSDYHSELNMSSLELGDSALYFCASSLGAGAELNTGELFFGEGSRLTVL.

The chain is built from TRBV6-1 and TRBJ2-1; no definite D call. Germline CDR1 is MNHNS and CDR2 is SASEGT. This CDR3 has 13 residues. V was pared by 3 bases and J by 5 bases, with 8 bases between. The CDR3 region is CASSDFVDNEQFF. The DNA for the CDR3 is TGTGCCAGCAGTGATTTCGTGGACAATGAGCAGTTCTTC.

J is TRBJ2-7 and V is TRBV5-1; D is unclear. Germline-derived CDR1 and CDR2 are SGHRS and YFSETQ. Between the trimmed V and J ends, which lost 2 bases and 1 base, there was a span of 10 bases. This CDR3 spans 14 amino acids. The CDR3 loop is CASSFVYGSYEQYF. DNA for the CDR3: TGCGCCAGCAGCTTTGTTTACGGATCCTACGAGCAGTACTTC.

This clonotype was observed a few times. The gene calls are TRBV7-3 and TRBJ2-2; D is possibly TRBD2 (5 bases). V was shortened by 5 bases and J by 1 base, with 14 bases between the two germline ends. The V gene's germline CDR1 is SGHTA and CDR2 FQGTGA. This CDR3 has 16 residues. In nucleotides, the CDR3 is TGTGCCAGCAGCCAAAACGGGGATCGGAACACCGGGGAGCTGTTTTTT. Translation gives CASSQNGDRNTGELFF.

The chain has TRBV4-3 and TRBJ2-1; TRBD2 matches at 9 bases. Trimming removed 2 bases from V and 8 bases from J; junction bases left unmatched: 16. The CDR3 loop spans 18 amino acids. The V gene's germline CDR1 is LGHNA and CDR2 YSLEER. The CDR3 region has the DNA TGCGCCAGCAGCCAACTCCCGCCCGGGACTAGCCCGAAGGATGAGCAGTTCTTC. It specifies CASSQLPPGTSPKDEQFF.

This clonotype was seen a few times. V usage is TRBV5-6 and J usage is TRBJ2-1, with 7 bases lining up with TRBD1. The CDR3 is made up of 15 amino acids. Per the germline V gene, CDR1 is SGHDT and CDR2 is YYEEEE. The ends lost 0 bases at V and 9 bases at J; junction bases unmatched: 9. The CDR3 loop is CASSLVTRGGSEQFF. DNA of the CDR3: TGTGCCAGCAGCTTGGTGACGAGAGGGGGCTCTGAGCAGTTCTTC.

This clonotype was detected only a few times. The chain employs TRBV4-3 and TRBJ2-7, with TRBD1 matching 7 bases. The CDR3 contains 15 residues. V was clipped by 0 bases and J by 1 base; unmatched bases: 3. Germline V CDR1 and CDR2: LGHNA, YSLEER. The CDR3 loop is CASSQDTRGSYEQYF. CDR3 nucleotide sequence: TGCGCCAGCAGCCAAGATACCAGGGGGTCCTACGAGCAGTACTTC.

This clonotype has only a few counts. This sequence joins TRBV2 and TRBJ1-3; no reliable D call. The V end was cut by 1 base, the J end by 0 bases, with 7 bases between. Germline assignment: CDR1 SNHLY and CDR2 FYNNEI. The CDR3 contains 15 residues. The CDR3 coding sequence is TGTGCCAGCAGTGAAGACGCTAACTCTGGAAACACCATATATTTT. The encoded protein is CASSEDANSGNTIYF.

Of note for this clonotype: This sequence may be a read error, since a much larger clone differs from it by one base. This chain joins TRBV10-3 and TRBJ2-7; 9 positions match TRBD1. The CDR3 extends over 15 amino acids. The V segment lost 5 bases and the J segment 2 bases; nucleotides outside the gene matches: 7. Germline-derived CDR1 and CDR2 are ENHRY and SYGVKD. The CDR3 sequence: CAISKDRGWAYEQYF. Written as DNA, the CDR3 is TGTGCCATCAGTAAAGACAGGGGGTGGGCCTACGAGCAGTACTTC.

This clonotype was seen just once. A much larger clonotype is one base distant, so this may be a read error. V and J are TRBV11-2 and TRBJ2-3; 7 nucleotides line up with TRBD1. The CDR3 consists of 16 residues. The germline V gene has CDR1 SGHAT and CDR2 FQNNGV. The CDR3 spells CGSSLGSTTGKDTQYF. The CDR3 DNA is TGTGGCAGCAGCTTAGGGTCCACGACAGGGAAAGATACGCAGTATTTT.

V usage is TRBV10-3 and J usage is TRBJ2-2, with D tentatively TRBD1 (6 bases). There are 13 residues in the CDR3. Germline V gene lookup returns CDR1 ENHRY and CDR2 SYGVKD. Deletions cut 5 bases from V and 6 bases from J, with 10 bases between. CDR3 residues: CAISIQGSGELFF. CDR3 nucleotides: TGTGCCATCAGTATACAGGGTTCCGGGGAGCTGTTTTTT.

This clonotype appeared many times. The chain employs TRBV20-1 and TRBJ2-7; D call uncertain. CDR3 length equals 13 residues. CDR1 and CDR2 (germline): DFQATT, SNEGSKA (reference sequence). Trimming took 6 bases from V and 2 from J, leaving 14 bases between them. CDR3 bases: TGCAGTGCAAATGAAGGAACTACCTACGAGCAGTACTTC. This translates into CSANEGTTYEQYF.

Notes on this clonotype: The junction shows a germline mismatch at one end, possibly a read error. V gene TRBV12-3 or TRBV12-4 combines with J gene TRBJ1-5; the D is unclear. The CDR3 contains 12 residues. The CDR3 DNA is TGTGCCAGCAAAACTAGCAATCGGCCCCAGCATTTT. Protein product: CASKTSNRPQHF.

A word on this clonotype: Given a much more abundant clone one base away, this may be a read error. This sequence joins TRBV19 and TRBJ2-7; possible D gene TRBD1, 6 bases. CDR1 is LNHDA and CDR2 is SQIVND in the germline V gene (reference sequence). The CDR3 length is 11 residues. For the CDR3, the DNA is TGTGCCGGTAGCCCCGGACAGGAGCAGTACTTC. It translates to CAGSPGQEQYF.

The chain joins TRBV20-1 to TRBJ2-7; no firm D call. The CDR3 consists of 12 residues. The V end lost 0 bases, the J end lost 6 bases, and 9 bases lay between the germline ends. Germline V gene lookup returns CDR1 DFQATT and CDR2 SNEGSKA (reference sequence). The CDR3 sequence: CSARDTSSEQYF. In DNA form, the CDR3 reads TGCAGTGCTAGAGATACCAGCTCCGAGCAGTACTTC.

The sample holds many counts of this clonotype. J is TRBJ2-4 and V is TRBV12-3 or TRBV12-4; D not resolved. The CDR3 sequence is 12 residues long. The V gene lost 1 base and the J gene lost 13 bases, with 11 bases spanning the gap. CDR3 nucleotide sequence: TGTGCCAGCAGTTTAGGAGTGGCAGTCCAGTACTTC. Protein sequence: CASSLGVAVQYF.

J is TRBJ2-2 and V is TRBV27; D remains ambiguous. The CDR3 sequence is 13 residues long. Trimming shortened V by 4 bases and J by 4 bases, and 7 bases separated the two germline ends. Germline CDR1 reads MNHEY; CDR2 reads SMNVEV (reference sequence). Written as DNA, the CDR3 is TGTGCCAGCAGTTCCCTGACCACCGGGGAGCTGTTTTTT. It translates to CASSSLTTGELFF.

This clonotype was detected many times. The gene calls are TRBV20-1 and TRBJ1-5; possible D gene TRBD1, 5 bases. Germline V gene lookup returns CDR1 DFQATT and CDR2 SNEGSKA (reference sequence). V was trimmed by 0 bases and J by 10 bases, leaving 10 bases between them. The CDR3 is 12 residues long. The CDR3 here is CSARDGTSPQHF. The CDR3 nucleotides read TGCAGTGCTAGAGACGGGACCTCACCCCAGCATTTT.